This section outlines one T cell receptor beta chain sequence together with its context. CDR3 length equals 17 residues. Trimming removed 2 bases from V and 5 bases from J; junction bases left unmatched: 13. Germline V gene sequence: CDR1 LNHDA, CDR2 SQIVND (reference sequence). This sample is drawn from a study of T cell clones after liver transplantation. Only in-frame clones appear in the TCRdb table, and some are missing; sequencing was by immunoSEQ multiplex PCR. This sample has more than 95,000 clones; around 86% occur once, and the top ten carry over 0.9%. The chain recombines TRBV19 with TRBJ2-3; 7 bases align to TRBD2. The specimen comprised CD4+ T cells from blood, sampled before liver transplant. This TCR was recovered from a human donor who received a liver transplant. This CDR3 reads CASSIYPSRLAGDTQYF. As DNA, the CDR3 is TGTGCCAGTAGTATATACCCCTCTCGACTAGCTGGAGATACGCAGTATTTT.